This T cell receptor beta chain appears in the sequencing data of a study of patients and donors after allogeneic stem cell transplantation. MiXCR was run by TCRdb on the RT-PCR reads, yielding one entry per CDR3 protein. The sample has approximately 170,000 distinct CDR3 sequences, more than 20% seen once; the top ten hold roughly 26%. CDR3 size: 13 residues. Trimming left V 3 bases short and J 4 bases short, with 9 bases between. Germline assignment: CDR1 LGHNA and CDR2 YNFKEQ. Sequenced: blood, either unsorted or a sorted T cell fraction (not recorded which). The sequence was obtained from a human donor who was either an allogeneic HSCT recipient or a stem cell or donor lymphocyte infusion donor (not recorded which). It is not recorded whose cells these are; they may come from a transplant donor. J is TRBJ1-2 and V is TRBV4-2, with D uncertain. The DNA for the CDR3 is TGTGCCAGCAGCCAGGGCGGAGCCTATGGCTACACCTTC. Translating it yields CASSQGGAYGYTF.